Listed below are T cell receptor beta chains from one sample, sequenced in a study of blood T cell repertoires in COVID-19. Sequencing was performed with immunoSEQ multiplex PCR; in TCRdb, only in-frame clones are kept and a portion is missing. The data hold some 170,000 clones, with roughly 84% observed a single time. The sample consisted of PBMCs or T cells enriched from blood (not recorded which). The source is a human donor with acute COVID-19. The donor label of this sample is uncertain. The CDR3 runs from the conserved cysteine through the conserved F or W. Fields, in order: clone size, V gene, D gene, J gene, CDR3 protein, CDR3 DNA. A D gene is named only where the DNA matches it firmly. Clone size, where shown, is once, few, many, or a class for clones that have expanded.

.	TRBV5-1	.	TRBJ1-1	CASSLGPMRLEAFF	TGCGCCAGCAGCTTGGGCCCCATGCGTCTCGAAGCTTTCTTT
few	TRBV6-1	.	TRBJ2-7	CASSEGGTSYEQYF	TGTGCCAGCAGTGAGGGGGGAACCTCCTACGAGCAGTACTTC
once	TRBV7-2	.	TRBJ1-1	CASSSQGRRTEAFF	TGTGCCAGCAGCTCACAGGGTCGGCGGACTGAAGCTTTCTTT
.	TRBV5-4	.	TRBJ1-1	CASSPGPNTEAFF	TGTGCCAGCAGCCCGGGTCCGAACACTGAAGCTTTCTTT
.	TRBV9	.	TRBJ1-1	CASSVALNTEAFF	TGTGCCAGCAGCGTAGCCCTCAACACTGAAGCTTTCTTT
.	TRBV7-9	TRBD1	TRBJ2-5	CASSPGTGKETQYF	TGTGCCAGCAGCCCCGGGACAGGGAAGGAGACCCAGTACTTC
.	TRBV30	TRBD1	TRBJ2-7	CAWRGQGVLYEQYF	TGTGCCTGGAGGGGACAGGGGGTATTATACGAGCAGTACTTC
.	TRBV5-1	.	TRBJ2-5	CASSLAPAGALQETQYF	TGCGCCAGCAGCTTGGCCCCTGCGGGGGCCCTCCAAGAGACCCAGTACTTC
.	TRBV11-2	.	TRBJ2-2	CASSSRWTALTNTGELFF	TGTGCCAGCAGCTCGAGATGGACAGCCTTAACGAACACCGGGGAGCTGTTTTTT
.	TRBV19	.	TRBJ1-2	CASRSAWGETSYGYTF	TGTGCCAGTAGATCCGCTTGGGGGGAAACAAGCTATGGCTACACCTTC
.	TRBV7-6	.	TRBJ1-3	CASSLGAGNTIYF	TGTGCCAGCAGCTTAGGCGCAGGAAACACCATATATTTT
.	TRBV14	.	TRBJ1-1	CASSPLGRPEAFF	TGTGCCAGCAGCCCACTTGGGAGGCCTGAAGCTTTCTTT
.	TRBV19	TRBD1	TRBJ1-2	CASTMWEGGRDYGYTF	TGTGCCAGTACAATGTGGGAAGGGGGCAGGGACTATGGCTACACCTTC
.	TRBV30	.	TRBJ2-5	CAWRAFQETQYF	TGTGCCTGGAGGGCATTCCAAGAGACCCAGTACTTC
few	TRBV11-2	.	TRBJ1-3	CASSLRGQQFSGNTIYF	TGTGCCAGCAGCTTACGTGGACAGCAATTCTCTGGAAACACCATATATTTT
.	TRBV19	TRBD2	TRBJ2-3	CASSIGPVRSGGARDTQYF	TGTGCCAGTAGTATAGGCCCCGTTAGGAGCGGGGGGGCAAGAGATACGCAGTATTTT
.	TRBV21-1	.	TRBJ2-3	CASSNLRGASTDTQYF	TGTGCCAGCAGCAACCTCCGGGGGGCTAGCACAGATACGCAGTATTTT
.	TRBV7-8	.	TRBJ2-5	CASSLTPGSQETQYF	TGTGCCAGCAGCTTAACGCCCGGTAGCCAAGAGACCCAGTACTTC
.	TRBV6-6	TRBD1	TRBJ1-6	CASSYPRQGGLPPLHF	TGTGCCAGCAGCTACCCCCGACAGGGCGGTCTACCACCCCTCCACTTT
.	TRBV6-5	.	TRBJ1-4	CASSYSAGRANEKLFF	TGTGCCAGCAGTTACTCGGCGGGGAGAGCGAATGAAAAACTGTTTTTT
.	TRBV18	TRBD1	TRBJ2-7	CASSPPTSRTGGNEQYF	TGTGCCAGCTCACCACCGACCTCCAGGACAGGGGGGAACGAGCAGTACTTC
.	TRBV6-5	.	TRBJ2-7	CASSSSTTSSYEQYF	TGTGCCAGCAGTTCCAGTACGACTAGCTCCTACGAGCAGTACTTC
.	TRBV7-9	TRBD2	TRBJ2-1	CASSPGGDGEQFF	TGTGCCAGCAGCCCCGGGGGGGACGGTGAGCAGTTCTTC
.	TRBV12-5	.	TRBJ2-2	CASGREPGNTGELFF	TGTGCTAGTGGTCGCGAGCCGGGTAACACCGGGGAGCTGTTTTTT
.	TRBV27	.	TRBJ1-1	CASRPDRLNTEAFF	TGTGCCAGCAGACCAGACAGGCTGAACACTGAAGCTTTCTTT
.	TRBV30	.	TRBJ2-7	CAWDLRQASYEQYF	TGTGCCTGGGACCTTAGACAGGCCTCCTACGAGCAGTACTTC
.	TRBV6-2/TRBV6-3	TRBD2	TRBJ2-2	CASSYSPLAGVSGELFF	TGTGCCAGCAGTTACTCCCCGCTAGCGGGGGTATCCGGGGAGCTGTTTTTT
.	TRBV7-8	.	TRBJ2-2	CASSLSTTNTGELFF	TGTGCCAGCAGCTTAAGCACCACGAACACCGGGGAGCTGTTTTTT
once	TRBV19	.	TRBJ2-6	CASRPRISGANVLTF	TGTGCCAGTAGACCCAGGATCTCTGGGGCCAACGTCCTGACTTTC
.	TRBV19	TRBD1	TRBJ2-6	CASSKKGQSPSGANVLTF	TGTGCCAGTAGTAAAAAGGGACAGTCCCCCTCTGGGGCCAACGTCCTGACTTTC
once	TRBV9	.	TRBJ2-3	CASSVEYTDTQYF	TGTGCCAGCAGCGTAGAATACACAGATACGCAGTATTTT
.	TRBV9	.	TRBJ1-1	CASSVVAGSNTEAFF	TGTGCCAGCAGCGTAGTGGCAGGGTCGAACACTGAAGCTTTCTTT
.	TRBV2	.	TRBJ1-3	CASSEAGAGNTIYF	TGTGCCAGCAGTGAAGCAGGAGCTGGAAACACCATATATTTT
.	TRBV6-5	TRBD2	TRBJ2-3	CASRSGREGTDTQYF	TGTGCCAGCCGTTCTGGCAGGGAGGGGACAGATACGCAGTATTTT
.	TRBV5-4	.	TRBJ2-3	CASSLPSADTQYF	TGTGCCAGCAGCCTACCCAGCGCAGATACGCAGTATTTT
.	TRBV29-1	TRBD1	TRBJ2-7	CSVVRTGGDEQYF	TGCAGCGTTGTACGTACAGGGGGCGACGAGCAGTACTTC
.	TRBV7-8	TRBD1	TRBJ2-5	CASSSTGGGETQYF	TGTGCCAGCAGCTCTACAGGGGGCGGCGAGACCCAGTACTTC
.	TRBV20-1	.	TRBJ1-1	CSASGDTEAFF	TGCAGTGCTAGCGGTGACACTGAAGCTTTCTTT
few	TRBV27	.	TRBJ1-4	CASSPAGYMEKLFF	TGTGCCAGCAGTCCGGCGGGTTATATGGAAAAACTGTTTTTT
.	TRBV10-1	TRBD2	TRBJ2-3	CASSVPPLAEDYTQYF	TGCGCCAGCAGTGTCCCCCCGCTAGCGGAGGACTATACGCAGTATTTT
.	TRBV7-2	TRBD2	TRBJ2-3	CASLPAGDPDTQYF	TGTGCCAGCCTCCCCGCGGGGGACCCAGATACGCAGTATTTT
.	TRBV7-2	.	TRBJ1-1	CASSLSLANTEAFF	TGTGCCAGCAGCTTAAGCCTAGCGAACACTGAAGCTTTCTTT
.	TRBV6-4	.	TRBJ1-2	CASSDSWQGRGYTF	TGTGCCAGCAGTGACTCTTGGCAGGGGAGAGGCTACACCTTC
.	TRBV7-9	TRBD1	TRBJ1-2	CASREGANYGYTF	TGTGCCAGCAGGGAGGGGGCGAACTATGGCTACACCTTC
.	TRBV4-1	TRBD2	TRBJ2-7	CASSQETRASRLRGGYEQYF	TGCGCCAGCAGCCAAGAGACCAGGGCCTCAAGGCTCCGGGGGGGGTACGAGCAGTACTTC
few	TRBV28	.	TRBJ1-5	CASSLGGVGGQPQHF	TGTGCCAGCAGCTTGGGCGGGGTGGGAGGTCAGCCCCAGCATTTT
few	TRBV6-1	TRBD1	TRBJ1-3	CASSEGDDRGGNTIYF	TGTGCCAGCAGTGAAGGGGACGACAGGGGGGGAAACACCATATATTTT
.	TRBV30	.	TRBJ2-7	CAWNEGRPYEQYF	TGTGCCTGGAATGAGGGGAGGCCCTACGAGCAGTACTTC